This T cell receptor (beta chain) was documented in a study of T cell responses to AZD1222 COVID-19 vaccine (dated by TCRdb to 2020 to 2022). Describing the broader study: TCR sequencing covered 233 trial participants: 200 to 220 given two doses of AZD1222 and 26 given two doses of MenACWY control vaccine. Trial participants were enrolled into age subgroups of 18-55, 56-69 and 70-plus years, which contained approximately 150, 28 and 58 TCR-sequenced participants, respectively.

The investigation overall reported the following: Participants were mostly white British and included more females than males, and it was suggested by the authors that clonal diversity may have been underestimated. Conclusions about previously exposed vaccinees were limited because only a handful of AZD1222 recipients were SARS-CoV-2 seropositive at baseline. In the small 56-69-year group, the increase in depth fell short of significance, most likely because of low power. CD4 TCRs associated with the vaccine covered the entire spike protein, and the dominant responses were in regions 160-218 and 743-854. Epitopes outside the regions mutated in the B.1.351 and B.1.1.7 variants were reportedly recognized by nearly half of the unique spike-specific TCRs. After two AZD1222 doses, spike-specific TCR breadth and depth were significantly higher than at day 0 and than in MenACWY recipients. No day 14 peak-response samples were available, so repertoires were characterized only after the peak T cell response.

A note on this clone: The specificity of this receptor is unknown. Base qualities are missing; no much larger clone stands one base away.

The CDR3 regions of human TCRbeta chains were analyzed by immunosequencing. The paper's processing steps were these. TCRs in the repertoires were compared against a reference library of SARS-CoV-2-specific TCRs that had been generated with the MIRA antigen-specificity platform. Breadth meant the fraction of unique TCRs that were SARS-CoV-2-associated, whereas depth meant the fraction of total T cells that were SARS-CoV-2-associated. Each spike-specific TCR was assigned to its reactive spike region and to a CD4 or CD8 class using the MIRA data. Log10-transformed breadth and depth values were compared by one-way ANOVA with Sidak's multiple comparisons tests. TCRdb took over this immuneACCESS table, retaining in-frame rearrangements with V and J assigned. Such tables are incomplete; in checked studies, under half of the missing clones stem from an unresolved V gene, and the remainder is unexplained. V and J calls and clone size are copied from that table; D and trimming were computed from the DNA. This sample comprises 150,000 to 200,000 clones, about 90% of them detected only once. The top ten clonotypes cover roughly 6.2% of the sample.

CDR1 and CDR2, per the germline V gene, are SNHLY and FYNNEI. The CDR3 sequence holds 13 residues, the cysteine and phenylalanine included. Here the CDR3 DNA is all that survives: 39 bases in frame from base 1. V gives up 7 bases and J gives up 0 bases, and the segment between their germline ends measures 10 bases. This sample's time point label indicates: about 28 days (+/-7) after the second vaccine dose. AZD1222 recipients whose second dose came at about 4 weeks and those whose second dose came at about 12 weeks were combined into one group, since spike-specific TCR depth and breadth did not differ between the two schedules. Vaccinee samples were obtained from the UK trials COV001 and COV002, which included a single-blind randomized controlled phase 2/3 trial of AZD1222 (ChAdOx1 nCoV-19) in healthy adults. For TCRbeta chain sequencing, PBMC samples from trial participants were taken at day 0 and at day 28 after the second dose.

The receptor was derived from an adult who received the AZD1222 COVID-19 vaccine. The V gene is TRBV2 and the J gene is TRBJ2-7; the D gene assignment is ambiguous. This sample comprised peripheral blood, obtained 28 days after the second AZD1222 dose. The CDR3 corresponds to CASKDWTSYEQYF. The nucleotides read TGTGCCAGCAAAGATTGGACCTCCTACGAGCAGTACTTC.